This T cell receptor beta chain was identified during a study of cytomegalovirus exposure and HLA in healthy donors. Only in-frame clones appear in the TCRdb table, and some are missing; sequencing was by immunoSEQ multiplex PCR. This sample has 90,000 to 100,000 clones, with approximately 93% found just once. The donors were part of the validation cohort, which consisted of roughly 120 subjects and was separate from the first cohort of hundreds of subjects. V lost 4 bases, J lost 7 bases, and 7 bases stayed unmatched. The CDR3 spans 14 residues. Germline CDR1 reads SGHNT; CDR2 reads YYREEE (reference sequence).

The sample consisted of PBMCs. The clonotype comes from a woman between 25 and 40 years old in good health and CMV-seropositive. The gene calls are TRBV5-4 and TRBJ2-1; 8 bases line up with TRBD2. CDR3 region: CASSPGTSLNEQFF. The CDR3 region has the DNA TGTGCCAGCAGCCCCGGGACTAGTTTAAATGAGCAGTTCTTC.